Below, one T cell receptor (beta chain) is given with its context. With V trimmed by 2 bases and J by 3 bases, 3 bases remained unmatched. The CDR3 loop spans 15 amino acids. In germline, CDR1 is SNHLY, CDR2 FYNNEI. TCRdb keeps only in-frame clones here, not all; method: immunoSEQ multiplex PCR. The data contain about 120,000 clones, over 75% of them seen just once; the ten biggest clones take up about 2.2%. This sample was included in a study of cytomegalovirus exposure and HLA in healthy donors. A roughly 120-subject validation cohort, separate from the roughly 700-subject first cohort, supplied the donors.

The sequenced material came from PBMCs. The TCR sequence derives from a woman aged 25-40 years in good health and CMV-seronegative. This sequence joins TRBV2 and TRBJ1-2, with 10 bases matching TRBD1. CDR3 sequence: CASSELTGGDYGYTF. The DNA of the CDR3 is TGTGCCAGCAGTGAATTGACAGGGGGCGACTATGGCTACACCTTC.